These 11 T cell receptor beta chains were all obtained from the same sample, sequenced in a study of long-term antiretroviral therapy in people with HIV. The assay, immunoSEQ v3.0, was run at survey level. Libraries were prepared by immunoSEQ multiplex PCR; TCRdb keeps only in-frame clonotypes and omits some of them. The sample carries some 23,000 clones, under 85% recorded once. The sample was unsorted PBMCs, taken 1.1 years before starting antiretroviral therapy. These receptors came from a woman between 35 and 50 years old with HIV.

The chain combines TRBV4-2 with TRBJ1-4, with 7 bases aligning to TRBD1. V lost 7 bases, J lost 5 bases, and 10 bases stayed unmatched. The germline CDR1 and CDR2 sequences are LGHNA and YNFKEQ. The CDR3 sequence is 15 residues long. The CDR3: CASTLLRQGNEKLFF. As DNA, the CDR3 is TGTGCCAGCACCCTTCTGAGACAGGGAAATGAAAAACTGTTTTTT.

The chain uses TRBV5-1 and TRBJ2-3; D unclear. The V end lost 2 bases, the J end lost 2 bases, and 12 bases lay between the germline ends. The germline CDR1 and CDR2 sequences are SGHRS and YFSETQ. The CDR3 spans 15 residues. CDR3 DNA: TGCGCCAGCAGCTTCTCCGGGTCGGACACAGATACGCAGTATTTT. This encodes CASSFSGSDTDTQYF.

The chain uses TRBV11-3 and TRBJ2-7, with D perhaps TRBD2 (6 bases). Germline V gene lookup returns CDR1 SGHNT and CDR2 YENEEA. V was shortened by 5 bases and J by 7 bases, with 21 bases between the two germline ends. The CDR3 consists of 15 residues. The CDR3 sequence is CASSVELASLEEQYF. The CDR3 bases are TGTGCCAGCAGCGTCGAACTAGCCTCCTTGGAAGAGCAGTACTTC. Complete variable domain (other parts from reference TRBV11-3 and TRBJ2-7): EAGVVQSPRYKIIEKKQPVAFWCNPISGHNTLYWYLQNLGQGPELLIRYENEEAVDDSQLPKDRFSAERLKGVDSTLKIQPAELGDSAVYLCASSVELASLEEQYFGPGTRLTVT.

The chain recombines TRBV25-1 with TRBJ1-1; tentative D call: TRBD1 (5 bases). The V gene's germline CDR1 is MGHDK and CDR2 SYGVNS. V was clipped by 7 bases and J by 5 bases, with 17 bases between them. The CDR3 length is 14 residues. CDR3 nucleotide sequence: TGTGCCAGCACCGCCTACGGGGGTGGGACTGAAGCTTTCTTT. Protein sequence: CASTAYGGGTEAFF.

The genes are TRBV27 and TRBJ2-2; either TRBD1 or TRBD2 may supply D (6 bases each). The ends were cut back, 3 bases at V and 4 bases at J, with 12 bases in the middle. Germline assignment: CDR1 MNHEY and CDR2 SMNVEV (reference sequence). The CDR3 sequence is 15 residues long. The CDR3 DNA reads TGTGCCAGCAGTTTGGGGGGCACAATCACCGGGGAGCTGTTTTTT. Amino acids: CASSLGGTITGELFF.

The chain carries TRBV6-1 and TRBJ1-2; 7 nucleotides line up with TRBD1. Germline CDR1 is MNHNS and CDR2 is SASEGT. Trimming removed 6 bases from V and 4 bases from J; junction bases left unmatched: 5. The CDR3 contains 13 residues. The CDR3 DNA sequence: TGTGCCAGCAGCGTGACAGGGTTCTATGGCTACACCTTC. As protein: CASSVTGFYGYTF.

The chain carries TRBV10-3 and TRBJ1-2; D possibly corresponds to TRBD1 (6 bases). Germline loops: CDR1 ENHRY, CDR2 SYGVKD. The CDR3 is 13 residues long. Between the trimmed V and J ends, which lost 4 bases and 2 bases, there was a span of 8 bases. CDR3 protein: CAISGQVNYGYTF. For the CDR3, the DNA is TGTGCCATCAGTGGACAGGTCAACTATGGCTACACCTTC.

The chain uses TRBV19 and TRBJ2-2; 9 bases map to TRBD1. This CDR3 region has 18 residues. J lost 4 bases, V lost 8 bases, and 17 bases had no gene match. Germline CDR1 and CDR2: LNHDA and SQIVND (reference sequence). The CDR3 reads CASCVTWGQGLGTGELFF. For the CDR3, the DNA is TGTGCCAGTTGCGTCACTTGGGGACAGGGATTGGGCACCGGGGAGCTGTTTTTT.

The rearrangement links TRBV19 to TRBJ2-3; 7 bases match TRBD1. CDR3 length: 17 residues. V dropped 4 bases and J dropped 1; count of bases not matched to a gene: 11. CDR1 LNHDA and CDR2 SQIVND come from the germline V gene (reference sequence). The CDR3 DNA is TGTGCCAGTAGTACCCCCGGGACAGTTGGAGGCACAGATACGCAGTATTTT. It specifies CASSTPGTVGGTDTQYF.

This chain links TRBV5-4 with TRBJ2-1; D not resolved. V was cut by 0 bases and J by 0 bases, with 7 bases left in between. Germline loops: CDR1 SGHNT, CDR2 YYREEE (reference sequence). The CDR3 extends over 15 amino acids. The CDR3 spells CASSLGASSYNEQFF. In DNA, the CDR3 is TGTGCCAGCAGCTTGGGCGCAAGCTCCTACAATGAGCAGTTCTTC.

This clone has a handful of counts. The CDR3 loop reads CASSQGAGGETGELFF. CDR3 nucleotide sequence: TGCGCCAGCAGCCAAGGAGCGGGGGGCGAGACCGGGGAGCTGTTTTTT. The J gene is TRBJ2-2, the V gene TRBV4-3, with 9 nucleotides matching TRBD2. The germline CDR1 and CDR2 sequences are LGHNA and YSLEER. The CDR3 extends over 16 amino acids. V was pared by 1 base and J by 5 bases, with 5 bases of the junction left unmatched.